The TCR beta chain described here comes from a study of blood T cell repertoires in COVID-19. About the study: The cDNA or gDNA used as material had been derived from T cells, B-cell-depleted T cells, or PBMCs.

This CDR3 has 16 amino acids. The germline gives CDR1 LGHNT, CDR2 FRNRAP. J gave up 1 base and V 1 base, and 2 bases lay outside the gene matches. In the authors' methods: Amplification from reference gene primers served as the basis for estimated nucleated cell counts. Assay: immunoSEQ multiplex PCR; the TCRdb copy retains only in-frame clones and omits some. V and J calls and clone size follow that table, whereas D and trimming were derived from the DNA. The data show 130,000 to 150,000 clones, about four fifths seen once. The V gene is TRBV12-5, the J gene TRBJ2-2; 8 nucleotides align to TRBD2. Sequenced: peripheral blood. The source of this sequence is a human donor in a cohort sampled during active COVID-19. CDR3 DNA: TGTGCTAGTGGTTTGGAGCGGGGGCGGAACACCGGGGAGCTGTTTTTT. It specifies CASGLERGRNTGELFF.